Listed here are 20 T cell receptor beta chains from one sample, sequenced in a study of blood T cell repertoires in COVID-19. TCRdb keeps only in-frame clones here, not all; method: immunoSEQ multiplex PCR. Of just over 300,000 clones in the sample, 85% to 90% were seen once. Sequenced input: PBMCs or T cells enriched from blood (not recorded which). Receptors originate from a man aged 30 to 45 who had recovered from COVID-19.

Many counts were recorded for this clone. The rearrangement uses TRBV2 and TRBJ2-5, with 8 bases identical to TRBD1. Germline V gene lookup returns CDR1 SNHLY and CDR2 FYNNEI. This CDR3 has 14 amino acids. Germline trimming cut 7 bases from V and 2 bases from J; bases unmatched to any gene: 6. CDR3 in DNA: TGTGCCAGCATTAGGGGACAGGCTCAAGAGACCCAGTACTTC. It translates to CASIRGQAQETQYF.

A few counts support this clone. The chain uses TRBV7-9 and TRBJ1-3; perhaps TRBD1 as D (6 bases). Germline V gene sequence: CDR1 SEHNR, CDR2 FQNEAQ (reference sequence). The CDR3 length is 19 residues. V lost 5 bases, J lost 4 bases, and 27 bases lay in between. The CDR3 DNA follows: TGTGCCAGCAGCCCACCAATTCAAGGGGGGGCAGCTCCCGGAAACACCATATATTTT. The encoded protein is CASSPPIQGGAAPGNTIYF.

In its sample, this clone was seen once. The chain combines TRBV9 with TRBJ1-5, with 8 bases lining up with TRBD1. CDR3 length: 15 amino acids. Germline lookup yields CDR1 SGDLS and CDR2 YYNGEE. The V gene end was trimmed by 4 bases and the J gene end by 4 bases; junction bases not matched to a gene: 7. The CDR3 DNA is TGTGCCAGCAGCCGGACAGGGAGCGGGAATCAGCCCCAGCATTTT. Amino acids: CASSRTGSGNQPQHF.

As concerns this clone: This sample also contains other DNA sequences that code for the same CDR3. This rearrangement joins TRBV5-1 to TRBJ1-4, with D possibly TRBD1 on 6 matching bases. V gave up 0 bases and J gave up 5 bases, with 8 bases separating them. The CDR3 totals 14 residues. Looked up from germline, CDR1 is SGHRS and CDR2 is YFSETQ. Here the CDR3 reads CASSLGQANEKLFF. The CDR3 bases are TGCGCCAGCAGCTTGGGACAGGCCAATGAAAAACTGTTTTTT.

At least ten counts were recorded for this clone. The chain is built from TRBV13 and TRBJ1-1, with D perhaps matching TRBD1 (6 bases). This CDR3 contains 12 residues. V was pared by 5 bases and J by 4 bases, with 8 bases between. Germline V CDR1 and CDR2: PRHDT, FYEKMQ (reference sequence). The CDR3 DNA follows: TGTGCCAGCAGCCCCAGGGGCACTGAAGCTTTCTTT. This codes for CASSPRGTEAFF.

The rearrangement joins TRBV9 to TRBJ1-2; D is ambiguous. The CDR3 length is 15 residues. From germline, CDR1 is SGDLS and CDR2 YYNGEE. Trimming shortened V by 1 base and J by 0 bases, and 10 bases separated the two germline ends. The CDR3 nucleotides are TGTGCCAGCAGCGTAAGTTGGTGGCCTAACTATGGCTACACCTTC. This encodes CASSVSWWPNYGYTF. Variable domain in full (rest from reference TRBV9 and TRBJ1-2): DSGVTQTPKHLITATGQRVTLRCSPRSGDLSVYWYQQSLDQGLQFLIQYYNGEERAKGNILERFSAQQFPDLHSELNLSSLELGDSALYFCASSVSWWPNYGYTFGSGTRLTVV.

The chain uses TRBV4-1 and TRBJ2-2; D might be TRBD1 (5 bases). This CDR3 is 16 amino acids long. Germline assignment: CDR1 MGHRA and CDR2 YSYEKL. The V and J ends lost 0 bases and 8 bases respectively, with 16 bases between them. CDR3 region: CASSQDELRGLGELFF. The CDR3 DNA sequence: TGCGCCAGCAGCCAAGATGAGCTTAGGGGTTTGGGGGAGCTGTTTTTT.

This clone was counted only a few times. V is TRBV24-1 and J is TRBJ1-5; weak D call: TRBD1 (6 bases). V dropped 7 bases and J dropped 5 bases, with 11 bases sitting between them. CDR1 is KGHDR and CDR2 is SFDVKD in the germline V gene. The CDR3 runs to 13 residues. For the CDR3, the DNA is TGTGCCACCAGACAGGGATGGGATCAGCCCCAGCATTTT. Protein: CATRQGWDQPQHF.

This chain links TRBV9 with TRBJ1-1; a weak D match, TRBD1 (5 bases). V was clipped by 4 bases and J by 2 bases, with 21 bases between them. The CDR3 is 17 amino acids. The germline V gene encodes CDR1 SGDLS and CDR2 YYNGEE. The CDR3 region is CASSPPPTGVLNTEAFF. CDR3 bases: TGTGCCAGCAGCCCCCCCCCAACGGGGGTACTTAACACTGAAGCTTTCTTT. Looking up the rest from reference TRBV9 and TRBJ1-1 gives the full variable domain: DSGVTQTPKHLITATGQRVTLRCSPRSGDLSVYWYQQSLDQGLQFLIQYYNGEERAKGNILERFSAQQFPDLHSELNLSSLELGDSALYFCASSPPPTGVLNTEAFFGQGTRLTVV.

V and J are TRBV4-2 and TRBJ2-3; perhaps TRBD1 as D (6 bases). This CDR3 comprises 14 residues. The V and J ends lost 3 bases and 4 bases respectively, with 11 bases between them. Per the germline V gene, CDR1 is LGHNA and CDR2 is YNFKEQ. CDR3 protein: CASSHKQGPDTQYF. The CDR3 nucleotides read TGTGCCAGCAGCCACAAACAGGGCCCAGATACGCAGTATTTT.

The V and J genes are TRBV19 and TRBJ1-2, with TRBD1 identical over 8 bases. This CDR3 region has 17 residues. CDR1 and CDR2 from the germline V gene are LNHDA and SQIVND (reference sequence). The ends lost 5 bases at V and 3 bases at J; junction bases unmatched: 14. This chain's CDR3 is CASSPGDRRIHYYGYTF. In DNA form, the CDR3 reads TGTGCCAGTAGTCCCGGGGACAGGCGAATCCACTACTATGGCTACACCTTC.

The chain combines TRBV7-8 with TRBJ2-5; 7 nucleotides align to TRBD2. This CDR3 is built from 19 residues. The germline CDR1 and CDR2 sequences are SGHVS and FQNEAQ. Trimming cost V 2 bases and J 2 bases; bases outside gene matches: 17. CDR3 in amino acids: CASSLRAGEGPKNQETQYF. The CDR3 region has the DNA TGTGCCAGCAGCTTACGGGCGGGGGAGGGTCCTAAAAATCAAGAGACCCAGTACTTC.

The CDR3 DNA follows: TGTGCCAGCAGTCGAGACGGAGATGGCTACACCTTC. The encoded protein is CASSRDGDGYTF. The V call is TRBV6-4, the J call TRBJ1-2, with D unresolved. The CDR3 is 12 amino acids. Germline V CDR1 and CDR2: MRHNA, SNTAGT. Trimming cost V 5 bases and J 6 bases, with 10 bases left between them.

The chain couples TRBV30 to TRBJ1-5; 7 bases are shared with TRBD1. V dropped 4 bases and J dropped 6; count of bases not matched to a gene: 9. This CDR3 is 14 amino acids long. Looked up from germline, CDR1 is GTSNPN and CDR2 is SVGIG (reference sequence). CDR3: CAWTGQSFGQPQHF. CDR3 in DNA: TGTGCCTGGACGGGACAGTCCTTTGGTCAGCCCCAGCATTTT. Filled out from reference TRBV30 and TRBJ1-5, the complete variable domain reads SQTIHQWPATLVQPVGSPLSLECTVEGTSNPNLYWYRQAAGRGLQLLFYSVGIGQISSEVPQNLSASRPQDRQFILSSKKLLLSDSGFYLCAWTGQSFGQPQHFGDGTRLSIL.

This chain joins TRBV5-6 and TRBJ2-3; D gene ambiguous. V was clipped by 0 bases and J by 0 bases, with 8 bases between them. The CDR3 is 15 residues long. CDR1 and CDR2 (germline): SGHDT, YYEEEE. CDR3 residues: CASSLVGRSTDTQYF. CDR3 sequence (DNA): TGTGCCAGCAGCTTGGTGGGCCGGAGCACAGATACGCAGTATTTT.

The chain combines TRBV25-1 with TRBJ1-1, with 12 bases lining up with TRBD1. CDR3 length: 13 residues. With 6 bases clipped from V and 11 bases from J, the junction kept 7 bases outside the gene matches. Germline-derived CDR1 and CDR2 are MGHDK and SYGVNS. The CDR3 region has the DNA TGTGCCAGCAGCCCGGGACAGGGGGCTGGGGCTTTCTTT. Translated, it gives CASSPGQGAGAFF.

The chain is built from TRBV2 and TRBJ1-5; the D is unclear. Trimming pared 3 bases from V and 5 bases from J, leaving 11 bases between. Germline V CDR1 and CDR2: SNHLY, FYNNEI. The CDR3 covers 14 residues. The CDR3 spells CASSDTRSDQPQHF. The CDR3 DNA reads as TGTGCCAGCAGTGATACGCGCTCCGATCAGCCCCAGCATTTT.

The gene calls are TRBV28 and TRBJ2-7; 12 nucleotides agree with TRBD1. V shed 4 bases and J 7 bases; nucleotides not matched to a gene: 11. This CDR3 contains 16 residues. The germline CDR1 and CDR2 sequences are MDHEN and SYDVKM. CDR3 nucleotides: TGTGCCAGCAGTTCTTTAGGGACAGGGGGCGCAAGGGAGCAGTACTTC. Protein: CASSSLGTGGAREQYF.

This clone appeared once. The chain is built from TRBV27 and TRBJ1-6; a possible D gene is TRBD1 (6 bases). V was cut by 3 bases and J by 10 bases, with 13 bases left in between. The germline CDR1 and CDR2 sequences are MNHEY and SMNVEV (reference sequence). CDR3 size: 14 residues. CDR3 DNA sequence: TGTGCCAGCAGTTTCCAGGGGACATACTCACCCCTCCACTTT. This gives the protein CASSFQGTYSPLHF.

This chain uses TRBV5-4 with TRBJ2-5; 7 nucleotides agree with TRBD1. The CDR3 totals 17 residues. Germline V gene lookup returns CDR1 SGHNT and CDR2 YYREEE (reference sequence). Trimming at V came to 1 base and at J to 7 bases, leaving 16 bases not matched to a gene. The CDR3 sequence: CASSLYEARGYQLTQYF. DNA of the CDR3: TGTGCCAGCAGCTTGTATGAGGCCAGGGGGTACCAATTGACCCAGTACTTC. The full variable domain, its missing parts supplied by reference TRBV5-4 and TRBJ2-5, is ETGVTQSPTHLIKTRGQQVTLRCSSQSGHNTVSWYQQALGQGPQFIFQYYREEENGRGNFPPRFSGLQFPNYSSELNVNALELDDSALYLCASSLYEARGYQLTQYFGPGTRLLVL.